The 32 T cell receptor beta chains in this list originate from one sample, sequenced in a study of T cells in Graves' hyperthyroidism and ophthalmopathy. RNA transcripts yielded amplified TCR beta CDR3 regions. HTBI primers were the set used in a first-round RT-PCR of the TCR CDR3. TCRdb reprocessed the multiplex PCR reads via MiXCR and lists one record per CDR3 protein. The table lists about 400,000 distinct CDR3 sequences, about an eighth of them singletons, with approximately 29% in the top ten. Source material: blood. The receptor set was obtained from a man between 45 and 60 years old with Graves' ophthalmopathy.

In its sample, this clonotype was seen many times. The V call is TRBV2, the J call TRBJ2-1, with D maybe TRBD2 (6 bases). Germline V gene sequence: CDR1 SNHLY, CDR2 FYNNEI. The V end was cut by 6 bases, the J end by 5 bases, with 11 bases between. The CDR3 is made up of 13 amino acids. The DNA for the CDR3 is TGTGCCAGCAGGAGGGACTTAAACAATGAGCAGTTCTTC. This translates into CASRRDLNNEQFF.

This clonotype was found a few times. The gene calls are TRBV24-1 and TRBJ1-2; the D is unclear. With 4 bases removed from V and 8 bases from J, the gap between germline ends came to 13 bases. The CDR3 sequence is 13 residues long. From germline, CDR1 is KGHDR and CDR2 SFDVKD. The CDR3 loop is CATSETEQTGYTF. The CDR3 coding sequence is TGTGCCACCAGTGAGACCGAACAGACAGGCTACACCTTC.

This clonotype was observed at least ten times. The chain carries TRBV20-1 and TRBJ2-1; possible D gene TRBD2, 6 bases. Germline lookup yields CDR1 DFQATT and CDR2 SNEGSKA (reference sequence). The CDR3 covers 15 residues. With 3 bases removed from V and 9 bases from J, the gap between germline ends came to 21 bases. This chain's CDR3 is CSASREEGRSAEQFF. CDR3 in DNA: TGCAGTGCTAGTCGGGAAGAAGGGAGGTCGGCTGAGCAGTTCTTC.

V and J are TRBV25-1 and TRBJ2-5, with D possibly being TRBD2 (6 bases). Trimming stripped 7 bases from V and 5 bases from J, with 14 bases between. The CDR3 loop spans 13 amino acids. CDR1 and CDR2 (germline): MGHDK, SYGVNS. CDR3 sequence: CASNPGGTETQYF. Here the CDR3 DNA reads TGTGCCAGCAACCCCGGGGGTACGGAGACCCAGTACTTC.

The chain employs TRBV9 and TRBJ2-1; TRBD1 might be the D (6 bases). Trimming left V 2 bases short and J 1 base short, with 10 bases between. Germline V gene sequence: CDR1 SGDLS, CDR2 YYNGEE. This CDR3 is built from 15 residues. CDR3 region: CASSVDDRSYNEQFF. In DNA, the CDR3 is TGTGCCAGCAGCGTTGATGACAGGTCCTACAATGAGCAGTTCTTC.

The CDR3 bases are TGTGCCAGTAGTGCACGGGACAGCTGGAACACTGAAGCTTTCTTT. This gives the protein CASSARDSWNTEAFF. The gene calls are TRBV19 and TRBJ1-1; 7 bases align to TRBD1. Germline lookup yields CDR1 LNHDA and CDR2 SQIVND (reference sequence). CDR3 length equals 15 residues. Trimming at V came to 5 bases and at J to 1 base, leaving 7 bases not matched to a gene.

This clonotype was seen ten or more times. The chain employs TRBV28 and TRBJ1-1, with D perhaps matching TRBD1 (5 bases). The CDR3 covers 13 residues. Germline lookup yields CDR1 MDHEN and CDR2 SYDVKM. As DNA, the CDR3 is TGTGCAGGTAGGGGCGCATCGAACACTGAAGCTTTCTTT. It codes for CAGRGASNTEAFF.

This clonotype occurred many times. J is TRBJ2-3 and V is TRBV27, with D perhaps TRBD2 (6 bases). From germline, CDR1 is MNHEY and CDR2 SMNVEV (reference sequence). The CDR3 extends over 16 amino acids. The ends were cut back, 5 bases at V and 10 bases at J, with 25 bases in the middle. CDR3: CASSTPRLARATPQYF. In nucleotides, the CDR3 is TGTGCCAGCAGTACCCCCCGGCTAGCGAGAGCTACACCGCAGTATTTT.

This clonotype was seen a handful of times. The rearrangement joins TRBV9 to TRBJ1-1; TRBD1 agrees at 7 bases. CDR1 is SGDLS, CDR2 YYNGEE, per germline. V lost 2 bases and J lost 8; bases outside the gene matches: 9. The CDR3 is 14 residues long. In DNA form, the CDR3 reads TGTGCCAGCAGCGTCGAGACAGGGTTCGGCGAAGCTTTCTTT. It encodes CASSVETGFGEAFF.

The rearrangement uses TRBV20-1 and TRBJ2-4, with TRBD2 matching 7 bases. The CDR3 covers 15 residues. Germline CDR1 is DFQATT and CDR2 is SNEGSKA (reference sequence). V lost 7 bases, J lost 2 bases, and 11 bases stayed unmatched. CDR3 amino acids: CSVPRASGTKNIQYF. CDR3 DNA sequence: TGCAGTGTTCCCCGGGCTAGCGGAACCAAAAACATTCAGTACTTC.

This clonotype showed up many times. The chain is built from TRBV18 and TRBJ1-1; TRBD1 might be the D (5 bases). The CDR3 has 14 amino acids. V was shortened by 5 bases and J by 5 bases, with 15 bases between the two germline ends. CDR1 and CDR2 (germline): KGHSH, LQKENI. CDR3 loop: CASSTKSGWTEAFF. The CDR3 DNA reads TGTGCCAGCTCAACAAAGTCAGGGTGGACTGAAGCTTTCTTT.

This clonotype has ten or more counts. The gene calls are TRBV28 and TRBJ2-7; TRBD1 matches 11 bases. Germline assignment: CDR1 MDHEN and CDR2 SYDVKM. This CDR3 has 14 amino acids. V lost 4 bases and J lost 6; bases outside the gene matches: 5. The CDR3 region has the DNA TGTGCCAGCAGTTCCGGACAGGGGGCGGGCGAGCAGTACTTC. Its protein product is CASSSGQGAGEQYF.

In its sample, this clonotype was seen a few times. The rearrangement links TRBV5-1 to TRBJ2-5; TRBD1 matches 8 bases. CDR1 SGHRS and CDR2 YFSETQ come from the germline V gene. The CDR3 length is 14 residues. The V and J ends lost 4 bases and 2 bases, in that order; junction bases with no gene match: 4. The DNA of the CDR3 is TGCGCCAGCAGCCCCAGGGGGCAGCAAGAGACCCAGTACTTC. Translating it yields CASSPRGQQETQYF.

This clonotype was found many times. The CDR3 bases are TGTGCCACACAGGGGGCTGGAAATCAGCCCCAGCATTTT. Its protein product is CATQGAGNQPQHF. The genes are TRBV24-1 and TRBJ1-5; 9 bases are shared with TRBD1. This CDR3 spans 13 amino acids. Trimming at V came to 10 bases and at J to 4 bases, leaving 4 bases not matched to a gene. Germline V gene sequence: CDR1 KGHDR, CDR2 SFDVKD.

About this clonotype: This may be a read error, as it is one base from a much larger clone. V is TRBV19 and J is TRBJ1-1; D is unresolved. CDR3 length equals 14 residues. Germline V gene lookup returns CDR1 LNHDA and CDR2 SQIVND (reference sequence). CDR3: CASKTDGRHTEASF. In DNA, the CDR3 is TGTGCCAGTAAAACCGATGGCCGTCACACTGAAGCTTCCTTT.

This clonotype was counted at least ten times. The genes are TRBV29-1 and TRBJ2-7; no clear D gene. Trimming removed 0 bases from V and 2 bases from J, with 8 bases in between. Germline V gives CDR1 SQVTM, CDR2 ANQGSEA. The CDR3 loop spans 13 amino acids. The chain's CDR3 is CSVEDREAYEQYF. The CDR3 nucleotides are TGCAGCGTTGAAGATCGTGAAGCCTACGAGCAGTACTTC.

This chain joins TRBV29-1 and TRBJ2-2; 16 nucleotides agree with TRBD2. The CDR3 is made up of 17 amino acids. Trimming took 7 bases from V and 4 from J; bases not matched to a gene: 9. Germline CDR1 SQVTM, CDR2 ANQGSEA. CDR3 DNA: TGCAGCGGGGGGGGACTAGCGGGAGGGCCGGGCACCGGGGAGCTGTTTTTT. Translating gives CSGGGLAGGPGTGELFF.

This clonotype was recorded a few times. CDR3 protein: CASSTAGVNTEAFF. CDR3 in DNA: TGTGCCAGCAGCACCGCAGGGGTAAACACTGAAGCTTTCTTT. This rearrangement joins TRBV7-9 to TRBJ1-1; maybe TRBD1 (6 bases). Germline assignment: CDR1 SEHNR and CDR2 FQNEAQ (reference sequence). Deletions cut 5 bases from V and 2 bases from J, with 12 bases between. The CDR3 is 14 residues long.

This clonotype was counted many times. This chain connects TRBV12-3 or TRBV12-4 to TRBJ2-2; 8 nucleotides match TRBD2. V lost 1 base, J lost 1 base, and 5 bases stayed unmatched. The CDR3 covers 17 residues. The DNA of the CDR3 is TGTGCCAGCAGTTTAGTCAATAGCGGGAAGAACACCGGGGAGCTGTTTTTT. This sequence encodes CASSLVNSGKNTGELFF.

The CDR3, as DNA: TGCGCCAGCAGCGCCGAAGACATCAGGGGGCGATTTGGCTACACCTTC. The encoded protein is CASSAEDIRGRFGYTF. J is TRBJ1-2 and V is TRBV10-2; TRBD1 matches at 8 bases. Germline V gene lookup returns CDR1 WSHSY and CDR2 SAAADI. This CDR3 contains 16 residues. J was trimmed by 7 bases and V by 6 bases; bases with no gene match: 16.

At least ten counts were recorded for this clonotype. This chain uses TRBV28 with TRBJ2-7; the match to TRBD2 covers 8 bases. The germline gives CDR1 MDHEN, CDR2 SYDVKM. The CDR3 totals 17 residues. J lost 1 base, V lost 4 bases, and 12 bases had no gene match. CDR3 coding DNA: TGTGCCAGCAGTTCCCCAGCGGGTAGCGGGACATCCTACGAGCAGTACTTC. Translating it yields CASSSPAGSGTSYEQYF.

Only a few counts were recorded for this clonotype. The V call is TRBV15, the J call TRBJ2-1; 11 bases map to TRBD2. The length of the CDR3 is 15 residues. Germline V gene data show CDR1 as LNHNV and CDR2 as YYDKDF (reference sequence). With 6 bases clipped from V and 5 bases from J, the junction kept 6 bases outside the gene matches. DNA of the CDR3: TGTGCCACCAGTTGGCTAGCGGGAGGTCACAATGAGCAGTTCTTC. This sequence encodes CATSWLAGGHNEQFF. The whole variable domain, filled in from reference TRBV15 and TRBJ2-1, reads DAMVIQNPRYQVTQFGKPVTLSCSQTLNHNVMYWYQQKSSQAPKLLFHYYDKDFNNEADTPDNFQSRRPNTSFCFLDIRSPGLGDTAMYLCATSWLAGGHNEQFFGPGTRLTVL.

This clonotype came up a few times. The J gene is TRBJ2-1, the V gene TRBV5-6; no reliable D call. V lost 2 bases, J lost 0 bases, and 6 bases lay in between. CDR1 is SGHDT and CDR2 is YYEEEE in the germline V gene. The CDR3 is made up of 14 amino acids. The CDR3 DNA is TGTGCCAGCAGCTTAACCAACTCCTACAATGAGCAGTTCTTC. Translated: CASSLTNSYNEQFF.

This clonotype was seen at least ten times. The chain carries TRBV20-1 and TRBJ2-3, with D possibly matching TRBD2 (5 bases). Germline V CDR1 and CDR2: DFQATT, SNEGSKA (reference sequence). V lost 1 base, J lost 9 bases, and 11 bases lay in between. The CDR3 is 12 residues long. DNA of the CDR3: TGCAGTGCTAGAGTAATCGGCGGGACGCAGTATTTT. Translated, it gives CSARVIGGTQYF.

This clonotype was counted between two and nine times. The chain combines TRBV30 with TRBJ2-3; 7 nucleotides align to TRBD2. Unmatched junction bases numbered 13, after V lost 3 bases and J lost 4 bases. This CDR3 is 16 amino acids long. CDR1 is GTSNPN, CDR2 SVGIG, per germline (reference sequence). The CDR3 reads CAWRDTGGRRPDTQYF. Here the CDR3 DNA reads TGTGCCTGGAGGGATACAGGCGGGAGAAGGCCAGATACGCAGTATTTT.

This clonotype has a single count. The junction does not match germline at one end; this may be a read error. This rearrangement joins TRBV5-4 to TRBJ2-1, with D perhaps TRBD1 or TRBD2 (5 bases each). The CDR3 runs 16 residues. CDR1 and CDR2 from the germline V gene are SGHNT and YYREEE (reference sequence). CDR3 sequence reads: CASSLGAGSSYSEQFF. In DNA form, the CDR3 reads TGTGCCAGCAGCCTCGGGGCGGGTAGCTCCTACAGTGAGCAGTTCTTC.

This clonotype appeared a few times. CDR3 protein: CAGTREETQYF. In DNA, the CDR3 is TGTGCCGGCACGCGGGAGGAGACCCAGTACTTC. The chain joins TRBV7-9 to TRBJ2-5; 7 bases align to TRBD2. The CDR3 loop spans 11 amino acids. Losses at the gene ends were 11 bases for V and 5 bases for J; bases not matched to a gene: 5. The V gene's germline CDR1 is SEHNR and CDR2 FQNEAQ (reference sequence).

This clonotype has ten or more counts. The chain is built from TRBV28 and TRBJ2-3; perhaps D is TRBD1 or TRBD2 (5 bases each). Trimming removed 8 bases at V and 4 bases at J, with 22 bases between. CDR3 length: 16 amino acids. Germline-derived CDR1 and CDR2 are MDHEN and SYDVKM. CDR3 in DNA: TGTGCCAGCGACTCTAGGGGACCGTTCGGAGCAGATACGCAGTATTTT. This translates into CASDSRGPFGADTQYF.

This chain joins TRBV2 and TRBJ2-1, with TRBD2 matching 7 bases. CDR3 length: 15 amino acids. V lost 8 bases and J lost 7; bases outside the gene matches: 14. In germline, CDR1 is SNHLY, CDR2 FYNNEI. The CDR3 DNA reads TGTGCCAGCGTCACGGGAGGTGGAATCGGGAATGAGCAGTTCTTC. Its protein product is CASVTGGGIGNEQFF.

This sequence joins TRBV15 and TRBJ2-7; D uncertain. This CDR3 comprises 13 residues. V was cut by 5 bases and J by 1 base, with 9 bases left in between. Germline V gene lookup returns CDR1 LNHNV and CDR2 YYDKDF (reference sequence). CDR3 DNA: TGTGCCACCAGCGTCGCCGGGTCCTACGAGCAGTACTTC. Translated, it gives CATSVAGSYEQYF. Variable domain in full (rest from reference TRBV15 and TRBJ2-7): DAMVIQNPRYQVTQFGKPVTLSCSQTLNHNVMYWYQQKSSQAPKLLFHYYDKDFNNEADTPDNFQSRRPNTSFCFLDIRSPGLGDTAMYLCATSVAGSYEQYFGPGTRLTVT.

In its sample, this clonotype was seen many times. The chain combines TRBV3-1 with TRBJ2-7, with D perhaps assigned TRBD1 or TRBD2 (5 bases each). Germline V gives CDR1 LGHDT, CDR2 YNNKEL (reference sequence). The V end was cut by 5 bases, the J end by 0 bases, with 17 bases between. The CDR3 runs 16 residues. The CDR3 bases are TGTGCCAGCAGCAACCTTGTCTGGGGGTCCTCCTACGAGCAGTACTTC. Translated, it gives CASSNLVWGSSYEQYF.

V usage is TRBV29-1 and J usage is TRBJ2-1; 8 bases agree with TRBD2. This CDR3 spans 12 amino acids. V lost 7 bases and J lost 12; bases outside the gene matches: 11. Per the germline V gene, CDR1 is SQVTM and CDR2 is ANQGSEA. CDR3: CSAIREGRSQFF. The CDR3 DNA is TGCAGCGCCATCCGGGAGGGTCGATCGCAGTTCTTC.